This TCR beta chain was recovered during a study of blood T cells in healthy people across ages. Next came a second PCR, run for roughly 7 to 12 cycles, which used a sample-barcoded 5' primer along with a J-beta primer mix. TCRdb reprocessed the 5' RACE reads via MiXCR and lists one record per CDR3 protein. Of roughly 800,000 distinct CDR3 sequences in the sample, nearly 60% were seen once. In germline, CDR1 is MRHNA, CDR2 SNTAGT. CDR3 length: 14 residues. V lost 5 bases and J lost 0, with 9 bases in between. The clonotype was recovered from a man aged 30 to 39 in good health. The sequenced material came from blood. The chain is built from TRBV6-4 and TRBJ2-3; D unresolved. CDR3 sequence reads: CASSTGASTDTQYF. The CDR3 bases are TGTGCCAGCAGTACTGGAGCGAGCACAGATACGCAGTATTTT.